This is a list of T cell receptor beta chains from one sample in a study of response to subunit inactivated influenza vaccine. TCRdb used MiXCR to reprocess the RT-PCR reads, holding one entry per CDR3 protein. The sample includes fewer than 700,000 distinct CDR3 sequences, 13% of them seen just once. This sample comprised PBMCs from blood, obtained roughly 6 weeks after vaccination. The receptor source for this set is a man in his fifties or sixties who received an inactivated influenza vaccine. Each CDR3 is given with its conserved first and last residue.

V	J	CDR3
TRBV11-2	TRBJ2-1	CASSSPGLVIREQFF
TRBV12-3/TRBV12-4	TRBJ2-7	CASSLAGRHEQYF
TRBV5-1	TRBJ2-5	CASSLGTARETQYF
TRBV30	TRBJ2-1	CAWSEGGPYNEQFF
TRBV6-1	TRBJ2-6	CASSFGVVGSGANVLTF
TRBV12-3/TRBV12-4	TRBJ2-1	CASSLGLGVSF
TRBV5-6	TRBJ2-5	CASSLAYETYF
TRBV27	TRBJ2-7	CASRPGQATYEQYF
TRBV6-1	TRBJ1-2	CASSDFNYGYTF
TRBV29-1	TRBJ1-4	CSVEAGAKRQLFF
TRBV6-2/TRBV6-3	TRBJ1-2	CASSYSSRVYGYTF
TRBV20-1	TRBJ1-6	CSAKDRPGTYNSPLHF
TRBV24-1	TRBJ2-1	CATSDWAFGDEQFF
TRBV29-1	TRBJ1-2	CSVLTGWGGYYGYTF
TRBV9	TRBJ2-2	CASSPRDRETGELFF
TRBV30	TRBJ1-6	CAWSVGQPYNSPLHF
TRBV5-1	TRBJ2-5	CASSLEGDETQYF
TRBV20-1	TRBJ2-7	CSARAFTQGEEQYF
TRBV7-2	TRBJ1-2	CASSLVRQGWIYGYTF
TRBV6-1	TRBJ2-7	CASSRTIRYEQYF
TRBV28	TRBJ2-1	CASSLMLGEGRNNEQFF
TRBV7-2	TRBJ1-2	CASSWKQGALGGYTF
TRBV18	TRBJ2-7	CASSNGDYYEQYF
TRBV29-1	TRBJ2-7	CSVTYGTGGLGQYF
TRBV29-1	TRBJ2-1	CSALGRFNEQFF
TRBV28	TRBJ2-7	CASSSSRDTTYEQYF
TRBV7-2	TRBJ2-2	CASSLDRGLTGELFF
TRBV4-2	TRBJ2-1	CASSRELAGANNEQFF
TRBV7-9	TRBJ1-1	CASSTDRHEAFF
TRBV11-2	TRBJ2-7	CASSLTGANEQYF
TRBV4-2	TRBJ2-2	CASSQALVAGRINAGELFF
TRBV3-1	TRBJ2-5	CASSQESGGGETQYF
TRBV10-3	TRBJ2-1	CAIRMRRDSNNEQFF
TRBV7-3	TRBJ2-1	CASSLTAGSYNEQFF
TRBV12-3/TRBV12-4	TRBJ1-2	CASSLATVENYGYTF
TRBV9	TRBJ2-2	CASSRTAGGLANTGELFF
TRBV6-6	TRBJ2-3	CASSYTSTDTQYF
TRBV7-2	TRBJ2-1	CASSLRQGPDEQFF
TRBV5-1	TRBJ1-6	CASLAGRSPLHF
TRBV7-2	TRBJ2-1	CASSAAGQYNEQFF
TRBV5-5	TRBJ2-6	CASTFVETGPSGANVLTF
TRBV12-3/TRBV12-4	TRBJ2-2	CASSKGPGELFF
TRBV12-3/TRBV12-4	TRBJ2-1	CASSLRTSAPTGQFF
TRBV6-1	TRBJ2-3	CASSPQAGVADTQYF
TRBV6-5	TRBJ2-2	CASSLDRENTGELFF
TRBV7-2	TRBJ2-1	CASSLGAGNINEQFF
TRBV7-3	TRBJ2-3	CASSLIASATDTQYF
TRBV20-1	TRBJ1-1	CSAQPSTRTMNTEAFF
TRBV20-1	TRBJ2-5	CSARAGTRGTRETQYF
TRBV12-3/TRBV12-4	TRBJ2-3	CTISFVYLLARRDTDTQYF
TRBV12-3/TRBV12-4	TRBJ2-1	CASRKLAGGSNEQFF
TRBV5-6	TRBJ2-7	CASSRSEGLPYEQYF
TRBV7-9	TRBJ2-3	CASSLVLAGADTQYF
TRBV29-1	TRBJ2-1	CSASTGSSDEQFF